This T cell receptor beta chain was captured in a study of response to subunit inactivated influenza vaccine. This clonotype showed up many times. V was cut by 0 bases and J by 4 bases, with 0 bases left in between. CDR3 length equals 12 residues. Looked up from germline, CDR1 is SGHVS and CDR2 is FQNEAQ. MiXCR, run by TCRdb on the RT-PCR reads, gives a single entry per CDR3 protein. The table lists about 540,000 distinct CDR3 sequences, approximately 22% of them singletons. A further study also used this sample, focusing on T cells expressing NK-cell markers. In that study: Libraries used 5'RACE template switching adding universal primer site and UMIs. There were a handful of donors in whom these clonotypes also led the CD3+CD56-NKG2C+ fraction.

The origin of this receptor is a man between 50 and 59 years old who received an inactivated influenza vaccine. Sequenced here: CD4+ T cells sorted from PBMCs, sampled 11 to 12 days after vaccination. The rearrangement links TRBV7-8 to TRBJ1-4; no firm D call. This CDR3 reads CASSLANEKLFF. CDR3 sequence (DNA): TGTGCCAGCAGCTTAGCTAATGAAAAACTGTTTTTT.